This is a list of T cell receptor beta chains from one sample in a study of cytomegalovirus exposure and HLA in healthy donors. TCRdb's table, derived via immunoSEQ multiplex PCR, lists solely in-frame clones and lacks some. The table has over 150,000 clones, over 70% seen once; the top ten hold 9.5% to 15%. Sequences were obtained from PBMCs. These receptors were taken from a man in his thirties or forties in good health and CMV-seropositive. Both conserved end residues are trimmed from each CDR3. The order of the fields is clone size, V gene, CDR3 length, CDR3 protein. Not all rows give a size; the values are once, few, many and, for expanded clones, a class.

clone size: .; V gene: TRBV5-4; CDR3 length: 11; CDR3 protein: ASSRQALDGYT
clone size: .; V gene: TRBV6-5; CDR3 length: 13; CDR3 protein: ASSLASGRTDTQY
clone size: .; V gene: TRBV2; CDR3 length: 15; CDR3 protein: ASSPGRGATFTYEQY
clone size: .; V gene: TRBV27; CDR3 length: 11; CDR3 protein: ASSLGTHYEQY
clone size: .; V gene: TRBV10-3; CDR3 length: 11; CDR3 protein: AISGATNSPLH
clone size: .; V gene: TRBV5-1; CDR3 length: 11; CDR3 protein: ASSLTSGYEQY
clone size: .; V gene: TRBV7-2; CDR3 length: 13; CDR3 protein: ASSLAPAGGETQY
clone size: .; V gene: TRBV28; CDR3 length: 12; CDR3 protein: ASRLTGGGEKLF
clone size: .; V gene: TRBV28; CDR3 length: 10; CDR3 protein: ASSQPGRETY
clone size: few; V gene: TRBV5-1; CDR3 length: 11; CDR3 protein: ASSRDGDYGYT
clone size: .; V gene: TRBV28; CDR3 length: 11; CDR3 protein: ASSWTSNYGYT
clone size: .; V gene: TRBV9; CDR3 length: 12; CDR3 protein: ASSNKQGDQPQH
clone size: .; V gene: TRBV28; CDR3 length: 15; CDR3 protein: ASSLTRDYSSYNEQF
clone size: .; V gene: TRBV5-1; CDR3 length: 11; CDR3 protein: ASSLYSSYGYT
clone size: .; V gene: TRBV27; CDR3 length: 11; CDR3 protein: ASSPQGANTIY
clone size: once; V gene: TRBV7-3; CDR3 length: 11; CDR3 protein: ASSYSTLNTQY